This T cell receptor beta chain comes out of a study of T cell repertoires in aging, cancer and after chemotherapy. Study-wide background: The full dataset contained about 10 million TCR reads.

The germline gives CDR1 MNHEY, CDR2 SVGEGT. The CDR3 runs 17 residues. V lost 4 bases to trimming and J lost 3 bases, with 22 bases between them. Whole-study results and caveats: Untreated cancer patients had significantly lower blood TCR diversity than age-matched healthy donors.

Peripheral blood genomic DNA, not sorted cells or RNA, was the template. Concerning this clonotype: Its antigen is unidentified.

Rearranged V-D-J TRB sequences were amplified with a mixed TRB-A/B primer pool. From the multiplex PCR reads, TCRdb called clonotypes with MiXCR, one entry per CDR3 protein. The profile shows roughly 10,000 distinct CDR3 sequences, 38% of them singletons. Sequences were obtained from blood. The V call is TRBV6-2 or TRBV6-3, the J call TRBJ2-7, with D possibly being TRBD1 (6 bases). The TCR comes from a human donor in good health. CDR3 nucleotides: TGTGCCAGCAGTTCTTTTCCCGGGACACAGTTCGACTACGAGCAGTACTTC. It specifies CASSSFPGTQFDYEQYF.